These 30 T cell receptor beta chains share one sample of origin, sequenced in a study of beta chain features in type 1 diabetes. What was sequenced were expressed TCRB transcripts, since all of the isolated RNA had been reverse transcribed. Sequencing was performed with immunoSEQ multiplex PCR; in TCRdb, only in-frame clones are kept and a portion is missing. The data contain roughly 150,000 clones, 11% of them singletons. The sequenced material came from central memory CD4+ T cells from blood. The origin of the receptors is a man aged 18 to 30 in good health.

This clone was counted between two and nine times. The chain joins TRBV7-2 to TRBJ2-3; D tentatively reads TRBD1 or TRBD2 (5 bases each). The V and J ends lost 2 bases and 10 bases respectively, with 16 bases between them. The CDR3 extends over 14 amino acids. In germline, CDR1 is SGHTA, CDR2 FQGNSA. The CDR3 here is CASSLMGTGTPQYF. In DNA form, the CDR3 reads TGTGCCAGCAGCTTAATGGGAACCGGGACGCCGCAGTATTTT. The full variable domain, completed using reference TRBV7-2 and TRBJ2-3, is GAGVSQSPSNKVTEKGKDVELRCDPISGHTALYWYRQSLGQGLEFLIYFQGNSAPDKSGLPSDRFSAERTGGSVSTLTIQRTQQEDSAVYLCASSLMGTGTPQYFGPGTRLTVL.

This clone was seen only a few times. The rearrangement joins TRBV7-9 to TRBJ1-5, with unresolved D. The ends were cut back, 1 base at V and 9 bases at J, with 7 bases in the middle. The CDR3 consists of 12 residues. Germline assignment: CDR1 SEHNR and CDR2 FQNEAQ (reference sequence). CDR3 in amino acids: CASSLGGLPQHF. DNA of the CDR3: TGTGCCAGCAGCTTAGGAGGGCTGCCCCAGCATTTT.

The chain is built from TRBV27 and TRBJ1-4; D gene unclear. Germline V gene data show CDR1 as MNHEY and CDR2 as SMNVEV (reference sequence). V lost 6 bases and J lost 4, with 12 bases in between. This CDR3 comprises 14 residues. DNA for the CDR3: TGTGCCAGCAGCCGACATCAAGATAATGAAAAACTGTTTTTT. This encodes CASSRHQDNEKLFF.

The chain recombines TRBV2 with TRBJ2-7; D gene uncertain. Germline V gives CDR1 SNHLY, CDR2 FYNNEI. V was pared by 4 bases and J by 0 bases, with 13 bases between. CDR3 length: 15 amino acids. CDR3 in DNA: TGTGCCAGCAGTGCCCAGCTGACGGTCTCCTACGAGCAGTACTTC. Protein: CASSAQLTVSYEQYF.

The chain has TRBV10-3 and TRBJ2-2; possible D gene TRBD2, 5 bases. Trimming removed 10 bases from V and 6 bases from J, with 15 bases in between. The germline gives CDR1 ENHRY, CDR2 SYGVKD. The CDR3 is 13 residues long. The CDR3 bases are TGTGCCAGCCGTGGTGGCGGGTCCGGGGAGCTGTTTTTT. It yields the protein CASRGGGSGELFF.

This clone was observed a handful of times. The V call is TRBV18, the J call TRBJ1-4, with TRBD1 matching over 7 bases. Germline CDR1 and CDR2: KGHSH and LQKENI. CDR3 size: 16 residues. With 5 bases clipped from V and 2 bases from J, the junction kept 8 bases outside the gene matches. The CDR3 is CASSFSSQGTNEKLFF. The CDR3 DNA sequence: TGTGCCAGCTCATTCTCTTCACAGGGGACTAATGAAAAACTGTTTTTT.

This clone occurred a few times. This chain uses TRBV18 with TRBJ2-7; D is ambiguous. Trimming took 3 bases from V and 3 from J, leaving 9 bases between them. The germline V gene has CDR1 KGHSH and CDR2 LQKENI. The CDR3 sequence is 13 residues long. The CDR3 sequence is CASSPFEDYEQYF. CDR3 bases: TGTGCCAGCTCACCCTTCGAAGACTACGAGCAGTACTTC.

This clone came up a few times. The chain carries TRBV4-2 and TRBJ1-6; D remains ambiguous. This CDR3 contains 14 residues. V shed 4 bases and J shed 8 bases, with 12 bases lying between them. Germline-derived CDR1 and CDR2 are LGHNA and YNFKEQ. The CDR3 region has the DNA TGTGCCAGCAGCCCGGGCCAGAGAGATTCACCCCTCCACTTT. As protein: CASSPGQRDSPLHF.

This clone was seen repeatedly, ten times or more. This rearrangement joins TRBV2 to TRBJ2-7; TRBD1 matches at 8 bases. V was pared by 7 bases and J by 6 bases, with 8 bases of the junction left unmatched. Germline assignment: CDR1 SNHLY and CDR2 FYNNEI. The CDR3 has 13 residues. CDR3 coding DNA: TGTGCCAGCATTAGATCTACAGGGGGCGAGCAGTACTTC. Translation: CASIRSTGGEQYF.

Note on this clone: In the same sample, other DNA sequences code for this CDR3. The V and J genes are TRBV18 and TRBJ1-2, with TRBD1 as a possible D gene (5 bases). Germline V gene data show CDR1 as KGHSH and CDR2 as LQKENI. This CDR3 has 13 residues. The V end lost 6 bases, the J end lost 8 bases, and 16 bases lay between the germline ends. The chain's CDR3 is CASSPSDTRGYTF. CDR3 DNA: TGTGCCAGCTCCCCCTCGGACACGAGGGGCTACACCTTC.

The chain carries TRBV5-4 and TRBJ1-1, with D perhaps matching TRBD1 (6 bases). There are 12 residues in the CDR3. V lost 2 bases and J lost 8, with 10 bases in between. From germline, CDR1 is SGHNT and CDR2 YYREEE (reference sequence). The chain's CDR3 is CASSLTGFEAFF. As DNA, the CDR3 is TGTGCCAGCAGCTTAACAGGGTTCGAAGCTTTCTTT.

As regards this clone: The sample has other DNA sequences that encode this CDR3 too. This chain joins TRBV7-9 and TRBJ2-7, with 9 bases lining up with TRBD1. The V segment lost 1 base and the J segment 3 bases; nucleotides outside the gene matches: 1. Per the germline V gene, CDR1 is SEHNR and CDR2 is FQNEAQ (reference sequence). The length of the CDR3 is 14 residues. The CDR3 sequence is CASSLGGQGYEQYF. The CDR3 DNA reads TGTGCCAGCAGCTTAGGGGGACAGGGCTACGAGCAGTACTTC.

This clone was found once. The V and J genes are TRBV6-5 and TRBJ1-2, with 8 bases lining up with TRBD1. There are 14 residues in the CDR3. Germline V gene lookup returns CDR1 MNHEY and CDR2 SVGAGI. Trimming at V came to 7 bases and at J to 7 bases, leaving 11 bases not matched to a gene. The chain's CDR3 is CASTAGTGLSGYTF. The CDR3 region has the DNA TGTGCCAGCACCGCCGGGACAGGCCTCTCTGGCTACACCTTC.

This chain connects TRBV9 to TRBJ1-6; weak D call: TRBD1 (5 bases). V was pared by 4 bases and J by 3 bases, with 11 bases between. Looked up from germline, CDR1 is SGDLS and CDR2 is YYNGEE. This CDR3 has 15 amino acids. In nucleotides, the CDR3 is TGTGCCAGCAGCTCAGGGCTATACTATAATTCACCCCTCCACTTT. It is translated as CASSSGLYYNSPLHF.

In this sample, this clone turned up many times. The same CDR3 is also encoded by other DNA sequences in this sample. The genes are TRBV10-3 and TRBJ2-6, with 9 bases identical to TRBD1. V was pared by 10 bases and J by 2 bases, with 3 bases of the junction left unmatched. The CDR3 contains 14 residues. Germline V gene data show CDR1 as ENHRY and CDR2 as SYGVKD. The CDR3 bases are TGTGCCACCAGACAGGGGGCTGGGGCCAACGTCCTGACTTTC. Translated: CATRQGAGANVLTF.

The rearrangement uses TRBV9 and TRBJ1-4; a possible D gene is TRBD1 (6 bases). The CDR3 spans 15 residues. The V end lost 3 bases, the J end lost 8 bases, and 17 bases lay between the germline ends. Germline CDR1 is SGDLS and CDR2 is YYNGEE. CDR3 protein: CASSGTQGFGEKLFF. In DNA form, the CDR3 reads TGTGCCAGCAGCGGCACCCAGGGGTTTGGGGAAAAACTGTTTTTT.

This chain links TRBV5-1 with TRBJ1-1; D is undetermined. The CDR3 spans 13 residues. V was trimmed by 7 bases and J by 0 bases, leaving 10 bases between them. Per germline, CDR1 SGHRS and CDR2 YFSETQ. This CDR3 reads CASSEILNTEAFF. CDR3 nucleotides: TGCGCCAGCTCTGAAATCCTGAACACTGAAGCTTTCTTT. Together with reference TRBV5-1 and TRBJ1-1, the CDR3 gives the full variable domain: KAGVTQTPRYLIKTRGQQVTLSCSPISGHRSVSWYQQTPGQGLQFLFEYFSETQRNKGNFPGRFSGRQFSNSRSEMNVSTLELGDSALYLCASSEILNTEAFFGQGTRLTVV.

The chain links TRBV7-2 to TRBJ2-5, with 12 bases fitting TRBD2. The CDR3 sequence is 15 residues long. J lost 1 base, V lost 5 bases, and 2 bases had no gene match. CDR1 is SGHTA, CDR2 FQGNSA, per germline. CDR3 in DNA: TGTGCCAGCAGCCGGACTAGCGGGATCCAAGAGACCCAGTACTTC. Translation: CASSRTSGIQETQYF.

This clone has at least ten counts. Here the CDR3 reads CASRQGLYEQYF. CDR3 coding DNA: TGTGCCAGTAGACAGGGCCTCTACGAGCAGTACTTC. The gene calls are TRBV25-1 and TRBJ2-7; 7 nucleotides match TRBD1. The germline V gene has CDR1 MGHDK and CDR2 SYGVNS. Trimming cost V 9 bases and J 3 bases; bases outside gene matches: 5. The CDR3 extends over 12 amino acids.

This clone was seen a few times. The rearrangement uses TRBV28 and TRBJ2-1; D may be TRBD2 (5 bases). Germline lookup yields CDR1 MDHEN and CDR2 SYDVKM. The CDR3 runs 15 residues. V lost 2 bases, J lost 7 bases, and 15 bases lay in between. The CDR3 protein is CASSLLAPHTNEQFF. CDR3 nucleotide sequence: TGTGCCAGCAGTTTACTAGCTCCTCATACGAATGAGCAGTTCTTC.

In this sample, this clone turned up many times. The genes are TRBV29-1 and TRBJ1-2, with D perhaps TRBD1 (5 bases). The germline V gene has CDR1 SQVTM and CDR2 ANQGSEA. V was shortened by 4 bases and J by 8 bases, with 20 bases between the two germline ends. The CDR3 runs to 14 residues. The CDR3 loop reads CSVGPRDASLGYTF. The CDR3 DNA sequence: TGCAGCGTTGGGCCCCGGGACGCCTCCCTAGGCTACACCTTC.

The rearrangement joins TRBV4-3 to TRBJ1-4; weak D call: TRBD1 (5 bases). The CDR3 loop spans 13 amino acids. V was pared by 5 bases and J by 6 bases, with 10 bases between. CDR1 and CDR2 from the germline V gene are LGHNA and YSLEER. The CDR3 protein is CASSGQTDEKLFF. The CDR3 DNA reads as TGCGCCAGCAGCGGGCAGACAGATGAAAAACTGTTTTTT.

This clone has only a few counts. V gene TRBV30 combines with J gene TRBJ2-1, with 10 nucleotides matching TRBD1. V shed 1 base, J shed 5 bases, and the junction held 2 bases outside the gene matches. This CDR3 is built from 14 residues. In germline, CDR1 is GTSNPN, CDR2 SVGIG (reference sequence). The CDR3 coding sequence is TGTGCCTGGAGTGACGGGACAGGGGACAATGAGCAGTTCTTC. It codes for CAWSDGTGDNEQFF. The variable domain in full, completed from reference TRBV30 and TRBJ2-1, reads SQTIHQWPATLVQPVGSPLSLECTVEGTSNPNLYWYRQAAGRGLQLLFYSVGIGQISSEVPQNLSASRPQDRQFILSSKKLLLSDSGFYLCAWSDGTGDNEQFFGPGTRLTVL.

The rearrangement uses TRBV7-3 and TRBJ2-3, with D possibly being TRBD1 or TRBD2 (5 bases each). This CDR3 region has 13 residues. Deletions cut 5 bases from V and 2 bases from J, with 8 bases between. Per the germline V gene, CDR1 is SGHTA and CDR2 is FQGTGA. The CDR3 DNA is TGTGCCAGCAGCAGGGACCACACAGATACGCAGTATTTT. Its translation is CASSRDHTDTQYF.

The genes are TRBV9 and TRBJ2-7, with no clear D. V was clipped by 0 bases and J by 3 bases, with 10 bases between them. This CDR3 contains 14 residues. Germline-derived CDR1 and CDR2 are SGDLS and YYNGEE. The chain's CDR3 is CASSVGSVNYEQYF. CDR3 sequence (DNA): TGTGCCAGCAGCGTAGGGTCAGTTAACTACGAGCAGTACTTC.

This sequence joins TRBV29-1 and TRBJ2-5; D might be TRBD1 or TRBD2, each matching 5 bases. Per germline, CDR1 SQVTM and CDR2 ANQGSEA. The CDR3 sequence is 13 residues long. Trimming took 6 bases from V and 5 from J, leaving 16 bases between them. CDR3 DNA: TGCAGCGTAGGGACCTCCGGTTGGGAGACCCAGTACTTC. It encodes CSVGTSGWETQYF. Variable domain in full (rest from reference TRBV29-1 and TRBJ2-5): SAVISQKPSRDICQRGTSLTIQCQVDSQVTMMFWYRQQPGQSLTLIATANQGSEATYESGFVIDKFPISRPNLTFSTLTVSNMSPEDSSIYLCSVGTSGWETQYFGPGTRLLVL.

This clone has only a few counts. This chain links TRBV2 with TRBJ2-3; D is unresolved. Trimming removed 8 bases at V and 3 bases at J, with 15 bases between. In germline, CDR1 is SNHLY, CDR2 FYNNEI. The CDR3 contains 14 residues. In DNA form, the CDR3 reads TGTGCCAGCCCGGGTCCCGGTGCAACAGATACGCAGTATTTT. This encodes CASPGPGATDTQYF.

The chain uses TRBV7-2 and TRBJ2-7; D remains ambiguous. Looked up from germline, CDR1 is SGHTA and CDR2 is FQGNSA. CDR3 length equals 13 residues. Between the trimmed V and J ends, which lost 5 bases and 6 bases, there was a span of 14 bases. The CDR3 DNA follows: TGTGCCAGCAGCCCAAGGACGGCGTTCGAGCAGTACTTC. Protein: CASSPRTAFEQYF.

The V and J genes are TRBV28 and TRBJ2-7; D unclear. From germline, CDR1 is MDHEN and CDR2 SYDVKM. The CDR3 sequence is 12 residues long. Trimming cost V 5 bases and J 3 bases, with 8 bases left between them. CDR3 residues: CASSELNYEQYF. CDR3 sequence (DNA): TGTGCCAGCAGTGAACTGAACTACGAGCAGTACTTC.

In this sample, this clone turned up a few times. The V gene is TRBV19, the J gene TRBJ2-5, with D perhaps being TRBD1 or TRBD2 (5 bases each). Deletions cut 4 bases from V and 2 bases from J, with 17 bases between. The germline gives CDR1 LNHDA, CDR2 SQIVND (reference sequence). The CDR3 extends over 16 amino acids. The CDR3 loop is CASSKAWDGGQETQYF. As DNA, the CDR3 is TGTGCCAGTAGTAAAGCCTGGGACGGCGGACAAGAGACCCAGTACTTC.